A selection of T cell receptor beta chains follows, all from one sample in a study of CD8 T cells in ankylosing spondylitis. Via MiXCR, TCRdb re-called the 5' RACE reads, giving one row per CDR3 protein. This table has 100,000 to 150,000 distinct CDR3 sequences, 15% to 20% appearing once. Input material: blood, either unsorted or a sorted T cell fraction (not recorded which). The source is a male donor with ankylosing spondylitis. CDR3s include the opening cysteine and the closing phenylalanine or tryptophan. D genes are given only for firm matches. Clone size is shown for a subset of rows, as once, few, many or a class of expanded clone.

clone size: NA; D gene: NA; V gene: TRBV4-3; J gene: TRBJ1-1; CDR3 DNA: TGCGCCAGCAGCCAACAGGCCTCGGAGGCTGAAGCTTTCTTT; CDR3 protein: CASSQQASEAEAFF
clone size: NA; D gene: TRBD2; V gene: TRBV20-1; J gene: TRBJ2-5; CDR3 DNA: TGCAGTGCTAGGATGGGTAGCGGGAGGGCCTGGGAGACCCAGTACTTC; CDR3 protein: CSARMGSGRAWETQYF
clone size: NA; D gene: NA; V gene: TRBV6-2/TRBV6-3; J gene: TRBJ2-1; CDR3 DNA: TGTGCCAGCAGTTACCGGGAGACCGAGCAGTTCTTC; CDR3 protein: CASSYRETEQFF
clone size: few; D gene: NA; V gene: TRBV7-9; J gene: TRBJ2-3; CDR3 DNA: TGTGCCAGCAGCCCGTCCTCTGCAGATACGCAGTATTTT; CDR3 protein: CASSPSSADTQYF
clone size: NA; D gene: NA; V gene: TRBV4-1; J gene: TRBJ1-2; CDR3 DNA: TGCGCCAGCAGCCACACCCGCAGCCGCGAGGGCTACACCTTC; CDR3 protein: CASSHTRSREGYTF
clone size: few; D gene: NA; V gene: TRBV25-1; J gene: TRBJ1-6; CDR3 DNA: TGTGCCAGCAGTGAATCCAATTCACCCCTCCACTTT; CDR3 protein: CASSESNSPLHF
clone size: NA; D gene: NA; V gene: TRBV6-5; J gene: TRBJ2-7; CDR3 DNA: TGTGCCAGCAGTTACTTCCGGGACTCCTACGAGCAGTACTTC; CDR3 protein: CASSYFRDSYEQYF
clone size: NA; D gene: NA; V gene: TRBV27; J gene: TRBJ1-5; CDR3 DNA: TGTGCCAGCAGTTTCGGGCCGCATCAGCCCCAGCATTTT; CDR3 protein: CASSFGPHQPQHF
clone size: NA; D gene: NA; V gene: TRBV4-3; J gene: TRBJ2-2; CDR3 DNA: TGCGCCAGCAGCCCTCTCCCCCCGCCCGGGGAGCTGTTTTTT; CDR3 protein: CASSPLPPPGELFF
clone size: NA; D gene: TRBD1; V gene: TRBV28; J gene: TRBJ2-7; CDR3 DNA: TGTGCCAGCAGTTTGACCCTTGGGACAGGGCATTTCTCCTACGAGCAGTACTTC; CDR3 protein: CASSLTLGTGHFSYEQYF